A single sample gave rise to the 15 T cell receptor beta chains below, sequenced in a study of human T cells and chemical hapten exposure. Each CDR3 protein gets one entry after TCRdb re-called the RACE reads with MiXCR. The sample carries fewer than 200,000 distinct CDR3 sequences, about a fifth recorded once. Time point denoted: patch test 1, 2 weeks after DPC sensitization. Treatment noted: therapeutic diphenylcyclopropenone sensitization with weekly scalp DPC. The sequencing used whole blood, collected in connection with sensitization to the hapten diphenylcyclopropenone (DPC). The receptors were sampled from a woman in her 50s with alopecia areata. Some clones in this sample may be carry-over from other donors' samples.

The chain couples TRBV7-8 to TRBJ2-3; 10 bases match TRBD2. With V trimmed by 4 bases and J by 2 bases, 12 bases remained unmatched. CDR3 size: 18 residues. Germline assignment: CDR1 SGHVS and CDR2 FQNEAQ. The CDR3 nucleotides are TGTGCCAGCAGCTACTGGTCTAGCGGGAGCCTCCTCACAGATACGCAGTATTTT. Its protein product is CASSYWSSGSLLTDTQYF.

This clonotype has more than one count but fewer than ten. The genes are TRBV20-1 and TRBJ2-1; TRBD2 aligns across 7 bases. The CDR3 is made up of 14 amino acids. Germline V gene sequence: CDR1 DFQATT, CDR2 SNEGSKA (reference sequence). With 6 bases clipped from V and 5 bases from J, the junction kept 10 bases outside the gene matches. The CDR3 DNA reads TGCAGTGCCCCTGGGGAGGGAGGCCACAATGAGCAGTTCTTC. Translation gives CSAPGEGGHNEQFF.

The CDR3 protein is CASSEKLAGGRNEQFF. The CDR3 coding sequence is TGTGCCAGCAGCGAAAAACTAGCGGGAGGGCGAAATGAGCAGTTCTTC. The chain couples TRBV7-9 to TRBJ2-1; 13 bases match TRBD2. The CDR3 is 16 amino acids. V shed 5 bases, J shed 7 bases, and the junction held 8 bases outside the gene matches. Germline CDR1 reads SEHNR; CDR2 reads FQNEAQ (reference sequence).

This chain uses TRBV6-4 with TRBJ2-1; no definite D call. Per germline, CDR1 MRHNA and CDR2 SNTAGT. The CDR3 runs to 16 residues. V lost 3 bases to trimming and J lost 6 bases, with 18 bases between them. The CDR3 coding sequence is TGTGCCAGCAGTGAAGAGGCGGCCCCGCCGTCCAATGAGCAGTTCTTC. Translating gives CASSEEAAPPSNEQFF.

J is TRBJ2-5 and V is TRBV20-1; D not certain. Germline loops: CDR1 DFQATT, CDR2 SNEGSKA (reference sequence). The CDR3 length is 12 residues. The V end was cut by 6 bases, the J end by 2 bases, with 10 bases between. The chain's CDR3 is CSANIAQETQYF. CDR3 nucleotide sequence: TGCAGTGCCAATATAGCACAAGAGACCCAGTACTTC.

This clonotype was seen a handful of times. The V call is TRBV20-1, the J call TRBJ2-7, with 12 nucleotides matching TRBD2. CDR1 and CDR2 (germline): DFQATT, SNEGSKA (reference sequence). The CDR3 has 15 residues. Trimming cost V 1 base and J 5 bases; bases outside gene matches: 6. CDR3 nucleotides: TGCAGTGCTAGAGTTACGACTAGCGGGAGTGACGAGCAGTACTTC. As protein: CSARVTTSGSDEQYF.

The rearrangement joins TRBV9 to TRBJ2-7; TRBD1 matches at 11 bases. V was pared by 3 bases and J by 2 bases, with 4 bases of the junction left unmatched. From germline, CDR1 is SGDLS and CDR2 YYNGEE. The CDR3 is 15 amino acids. This CDR3 reads CASSAGTGGPYEQYF. The CDR3 DNA sequence: TGTGCCAGCAGCGCCGGGACAGGGGGTCCCTACGAGCAGTACTTC.

In this sample, this clonotype turned up a few times. The chain combines TRBV2 with TRBJ2-4; 10 bases align to TRBD2. Unmatched junction bases numbered 7, after V lost 8 bases and J lost 9 bases. CDR3 length: 13 residues. Germline V lookup: CDR1 SNHLY, CDR2 FYNNEI. The CDR3 DNA follows: TGTGCCAGCGAGCGGGAGGGCCTGGGCATTCAGTACTTC. Its protein is CASEREGLGIQYF.

A single count supports this clonotype. This sequence joins TRBV29-1 and TRBJ2-2; 7 nucleotides agree with TRBD1. The trim removed 3 bases at V and 7 bases at J, leaving 2 bases unmatched. Germline-derived CDR1 and CDR2 are SQVTM and ANQGSEA. This CDR3 has 12 amino acids. CDR3 sequence: CSVESGGGELFF. The CDR3 bases are TGCAGCGTTGAGTCAGGGGGCGGGGAGCTGTTTTTT.

This chain links TRBV3-1 with TRBJ1-2; a possible D gene is TRBD1 (5 bases). From germline, CDR1 is LGHDT and CDR2 YNNKEL (reference sequence). V was trimmed by 1 base and J by 8 bases, leaving 11 bases between them. The CDR3 is made up of 13 amino acids. Here the CDR3 reads CASSQVVRDGYTF. The CDR3 DNA reads as TGTGCCAGCAGCCAAGTTGTAAGGGACGGCTACACCTTC.

Regarding this clonotype: A read error may be the cause here, since a much bigger clone is one base away. The chain has TRBV20-1 and TRBJ2-1; unclear D gene. CDR3 size: 11 residues. Germline-derived CDR1 and CDR2 are DFQATT and SNEGSKA (reference sequence). The CDR3 spells CGARAPLEQFF. DNA for the CDR3: TGCGGTGCTAGGGCCCCGCTTGAGCAGTTCTTC.

The CDR3 nucleotides read TGTGCCAGCAGATCGGCCGGGACAGTCAACGAGCAGTACTTC. This sequence encodes CASRSAGTVNEQYF. J is TRBJ2-7 and V is TRBV6-5; TRBD1 matches at 7 bases. CDR1 is MNHEY and CDR2 is SVGAGI in the germline V gene. V was clipped by 6 bases and J by 5 bases; unmatched bases: 10. The CDR3 is made up of 14 amino acids.

This clonotype was counted many times. The chain uses TRBV20-1 and TRBJ1-1; D not resolved. CDR3 size: 12 residues. The V gene lost 6 bases and the J gene lost 3 bases, with 11 bases spanning the gap. Per germline, CDR1 DFQATT and CDR2 SNEGSKA (reference sequence). CDR3 bases: TGCAGTGCGAGTGACCGATACACTGAAGCTTTCTTT. It translates to CSASDRYTEAFF.

The rearrangement links TRBV29-1 to TRBJ1-1; tentative D call: TRBD1 (5 bases). This CDR3 is built from 13 residues. Germline CDR1 and CDR2: SQVTM and ANQGSEA. Trimming pared 0 bases from V and 8 bases from J, leaving 13 bases between. CDR3 sequence: CSVEERQYGEAFF. Here the CDR3 DNA reads TGCAGCGTTGAAGAACGACAGTACGGGGAAGCTTTCTTT. The full variable domain, with the rest looked up from reference TRBV29-1 and TRBJ1-1, is SAVISQKPSRDICQRGTSLTIQCQVDSQVTMMFWYRQQPGQSLTLIATANQGSEATYESGFVIDKFPISRPNLTFSTLTVSNMSPEDSSIYLCSVEERQYGEAFFGQGTRLTVV.

The genes are TRBV7-6 and TRBJ1-1; possibly TRBD1 for D (5 bases). Trimming removed 5 bases at V and 5 bases at J, with 12 bases between. Germline CDR1 reads SGHVS; CDR2 reads FNYEAQ. The CDR3 covers 13 residues. The CDR3 sequence is CASSRGWGTEAFF. The CDR3 DNA follows: TGTGCCAGCAGCAGGGGTTGGGGTACTGAAGCTTTCTTT.